Listed below are T cell receptor beta chains from one sample, sequenced in a study of Ad26.COV2.S vaccination and SARS-CoV-2 variants. The table came from immunoSEQ multiplex PCR; TCRdb's copy has only in-frame clones and leaves some out. Of more than 400,000 clones detected, around 91% appear once; the ten largest clones hold more than 3.5%. The sample here was peripheral blood, taken in a trial of Ad26.COV2.S vaccine versus placebo. These receptors were collected from a person between 18 and 65 years old who received the Ad26.COV2.S COVID-19 vaccine or a placebo. Each CDR3 is given with its conserved first and last residue. D genes are given only for firm matches. Size tells how often a clone was seen (once, few, many) or the class of an expanded clone, and some rows leave it out.

j_call	clone_size	v_call	d_call	cdr3_nt	cdr3_aa
TRBJ2-1	.	TRBV6-4	TRBD2	TGTGCCAGCAGTGATCCTACAATAGCGGGAGGGCCCCCCTACAATGAGCAGTTCTTC	CASSDPTIAGGPPYNEQFF
TRBJ2-1	once	TRBV7-2	TRBD2	TGTGCCAGCAGCTTAAGGGCGGGAGGGCCGAATGAGCAGTTCTTC	CASSLRAGGPNEQFF
TRBJ1-2	.	TRBV28	TRBD1	TGTGCCAGCAGCCAGACAGGGGGCGTAGCTGGCTACACCTTC	CASSQTGGVAGYTF
TRBJ2-7	.	TRBV28	.	TGTGCCAGCAGTTTCGAGGCAGGATCCTACGAGCAGTACTTC	CASSFEAGSYEQYF
TRBJ2-7	.	TRBV3-1/TRBV3-2	TRBD1	TGTGCCAGCAGTATCGGACAGGGTAGCTACGAGCAGTACTTC	CASSIGQGSYEQYF
TRBJ1-5	.	TRBV15	.	TGTGCCACCAGCGCAACAAGGCCATACCTTCTCAATCAGCCCCAGCATTTT	CATSATRPYLLNQPQHF
TRBJ2-1	.	TRBV5-1	TRBD2	TGCGCCAGCAGCCCGGGACTAGCCAGCTACAATGAGCAGTTCTTC	CASSPGLASYNEQFF
TRBJ1-6	.	TRBV5-4	.	TGTGCCAGCAGCTCGGGAGGTGGACCCGGGAGGGGGAATTCACCCCTCCACTTT	CASSSGGGPGRGNSPLHF
TRBJ2-5	.	TRBV24-1	TRBD2	TGTGCCACCAGTGACACCTCCCGGACTAGCGGGAGAGAGACCCAGTACTTC	CATSDTSRTSGRETQYF
TRBJ2-7	.	TRBV28	TRBD1	TGTGCCAGCGAGGCTTCAGGACAGGGGTCGACCTACGAGCAGTACTTC	CASEASGQGSTYEQYF
TRBJ2-3	.	TRBV15	TRBD2	TGTGCCACCAGCAGGAGCGGGGGCACAGATACGCAGTATTTT	CATSRSGGTDTQYF
TRBJ1-4	.	TRBV7-9	TRBD1	TGTGCCAGCAGCAGGACCGCAGGGGGCAGGGAAAAACTGTTTTTT	CASSRTAGGREKLFF
TRBJ2-1	.	TRBV18	.	TGTGCCAGCTCACTGCGACAGGAGATTGGTGAGCAGTTCTTC	CASSLRQEIGEQFF
TRBJ1-6	.	TRBV23-1	.	TGCGCCAGCAGGACCAACAGGGCATCTGAGGACTCACCCCTCCACTTT	CASRTNRASEDSPLHF
TRBJ2-3	.	TRBV6-7	TRBD1	TGTGCCAGCAGTTACCCAGAACCGGGACAGGGACGCACAGATACGCAGTATTTT	CASSYPEPGQGRTDTQYF
TRBJ2-6	.	TRBV2	TRBD1	TGTGCCAGCAGAGCCACAGGGGTTGGGGCCAACGTCCTGACTTTC	CASRATGVGANVLTF
TRBJ1-1	.	TRBV6-6	.	TGTGCCAGCAGCGTTCTACAGGGGAACACTGAAGCTTTCTTT	CASSVLQGNTEAFF
TRBJ1-1	.	TRBV9	.	TGTGCCAGCAGCGGGTCCAGATCAAACACTGAAGCTTTCTTT	CASSGSRSNTEAFF
TRBJ1-1	.	TRBV19	.	TGTGCCAGTAGTCGATCCACAGGGTTCTCCCTTAACACTGAAGCTTTCTTT	CASSRSTGFSLNTEAFF
TRBJ1-5	.	TRBV27	TRBD1	TGTGCCAGCAGTCCTTCGACAGGGAGACATCAGCCCCAGCATTTT	CASSPSTGRHQPQHF
TRBJ1-2	.	TRBV7-9	.	TGTGCCAGCAGCGAAAGGGCCTCTAACTATGGCTACACCTTC	CASSERASNYGYTF
TRBJ2-1	.	TRBV7-9	TRBD2	TGTGCCAGCAGCTTACTCGGGACTAGCAATGAGCAGTTCTTC	CASSLLGTSNEQFF
TRBJ2-2	.	TRBV9	TRBD2	TGTGCCAGCAGCAAAACGGGGGGAGGGTCCGGGGAGCTGTTTTTT	CASSKTGGGSGELFF
TRBJ2-3	.	TRBV11-1	.	TGTGCCAGCAGCTTATCCGAAATTCGGGATACGCAGTATTTT	CASSLSEIRDTQYF
TRBJ2-7	.	TRBV4-1	.	TGCGCCAGCAGCCGAGAGGGCTACGAGCAGTACTTC	CASSREGYEQYF
TRBJ1-2	once	TRBV2	.	TGTGCCAGCAGTGACGGGTATGGCTACACCTTC	CASSDGYGYTF
TRBJ2-2	.	TRBV4-1	TRBD2	TGCGCCAGCAGTTTGGTCCCGGGACTAGCGGGCAGCACCGGGGAGCTGTTTTTT	CASSLVPGLAGSTGELFF
TRBJ2-2	once	TRBV28	.	TGTGCCAGCAGTTTAAGGACAGAGAACACCGGGGAGCTGTTTTTT	CASSLRTENTGELFF
TRBJ1-1	.	TRBV9	TRBD1	TGTGCCAGCAGCGGATCACAGGGGGCGAACACTGAAGCTTTCTTT	CASSGSQGANTEAFF
TRBJ2-5	.	TRBV7-9	.	TGTGCCAGCAGCACAGCAGGGTTATTTCAAGAGACCCAGTACTTC	CASSTAGLFQETQYF
TRBJ2-2	.	TRBV11-3	.	TGTGCCAGCAGCTTAGCGGGACTTAACACCGGGGAGCTGTTTTTT	CASSLAGLNTGELFF
TRBJ2-1	.	TRBV11-2	TRBD2	TGTGCCAGCAGCTTAAGGGCGGGAGGGCGGCTCAATGAGCAGTTCTTC	CASSLRAGGRLNEQFF
TRBJ2-2	.	TRBV12-5	TRBD1	TGTGCTAGTGGTTTGTCACAACAGGGGTACACCGGGGAGCTGTTTTTT	CASGLSQQGYTGELFF
TRBJ1-1	.	TRBV12-5	TRBD1	TGTGCTAGTGGAAACGGACAGGGGAGGGGTATAGCTTTCTTT	CASGNGQGRGIAFF
TRBJ2-2	.	TRBV28	TRBD2	TGTGCCATCAGAGGGGGGGGACTAGCGGGAGGAAACACCGGGGAGCTGTTTTTT	CAIRGGGLAGGNTGELFF
TRBJ1-1	.	TRBV5-5	TRBD1	TGTGCCAGCAGCTTCGGACAGGATCGAGAAGCTTTCTTT	CASSFGQDREAFF
TRBJ2-7	.	TRBV15	.	TGTGCCACCAGCGGAGGAAGACTGACTCTGGAGCAGTACTTC	CATSGGRLTLEQYF
TRBJ2-3	.	TRBV5-1	TRBD2	TGCGCCAGCAGCTTGGGTCTAGCGGGAGGGCCGCGCACAGATACGCAGTATTTT	CASSLGLAGGPRTDTQYF
TRBJ2-1	.	TRBV9	.	TGTGCCAGCAGCGTAGCGGATGGCCCTTACAATGAGCAGTTCTTC	CASSVADGPYNEQFF
TRBJ2-7	.	TRBV4-3	TRBD2	TGCGCCAGCAGCCAAGAAACTAGCGGGAGTTACGAGCAGTACTTC	CASSQETSGSYEQYF
TRBJ2-3	.	TRBV30	.	TGTGCCTGGAGTGTTGGGGGAAAAGCGCAGTATTTT	CAWSVGGKAQYF
TRBJ2-1	once	TRBV28	TRBD2	TGTGCCAGCAGCCAACGATTAGCGGGGATCAATGAGCAGTTCTTC	CASSQRLAGINEQFF
TRBJ2-2	.	TRBV4-3	TRBD1	TGCGCCAGCAGCCAGGGGACAGGGGTCCCCGGGGAGCTGTTTTTT	CASSQGTGVPGELFF
TRBJ2-5	.	TRBV19	TRBD2	TGTGCCAGTAGTCTCGGGACTAGCGGGAGGCGGTACCAAGAGACCCAGTACTTC	CASSLGTSGRRYQETQYF
TRBJ1-2	few	TRBV6-4	.	TGTGCCGGTAGGGGCCGTAACTATGGCTACACCTTC	CAGRGRNYGYTF
TRBJ1-4	.	TRBV2	.	TGTGCCAGCAGTGCGGGGACATCGACTAATGAAAAACTGTTTTTT	CASSAGTSTNEKLFF
TRBJ2-2	.	TRBV7-8	TRBD1	TGTGCCAGCAGCTTGGGGACAGGGTACACCGGGGAGCTGTTTTTT	CASSLGTGYTGELFF
TRBJ1-6	few	TRBV7-9	TRBD1	TGTGCCAGCAGCCTAACCACGACAGGGAGGGGCTCACCCCTCCACTTT	CASSLTTTGRGSPLHF
TRBJ2-2	.	TRBV9	TRBD2	TGTGCCAGCAGGGGGACTAGCGGGAGCGGGGAGCTGTTTTTT	CASRGTSGSGELFF
TRBJ2-2	.	TRBV24-1	.	TGTGCCACCAGTGATTGGGGGGACACCGGGGAGCTGTTTTTT	CATSDWGDTGELFF
TRBJ1-2	.	TRBV16	.	TGTGCCAGCAGCCCCCGGACGAACTACACCTTC	CASSPRTNYTF
TRBJ1-1	.	TRBV5-1	.	TGCGCCAGCAGCTTAAATGGCGGGAACACTGAAGCTTTCTTT	CASSLNGGNTEAFF
TRBJ1-3	.	TRBV7-6	.	TGTGCCAGCAGTTTACAGGCCACCTCTGGAAACACCATATATTTT	CASSLQATSGNTIYF
TRBJ2-7	once	TRBV5-5	.	TGTGCCAGCAGCTTGACGGGGCCCGCCTACGAGCAGTACTTC	CASSLTGPAYEQYF
TRBJ2-7	.	TRBV29-1	TRBD1	TGCAGCGTTGGGGGACAGGGGCCCAACTACGAGCAGTACTTC	CSVGGQGPNYEQYF